This T cell receptor beta chain was obtained from a study of blood T cell dynamics during melanoma immunotherapy (dated by TCRdb to 2020 to 2022). Regarding the study in general: The patients had metastatic melanoma and were given first-line pembrolizumab or nivolumab plus ipilimumab as standard of care in the United Kingdom. Peripheral T cell receptor repertoires of metastatic melanoma patients were profiled before and after one cycle of checkpoint inhibitor therapy to find early correlates of response. The training cohort was made up of consecutive patients, while a further independent group of patients from the same centre was pooled to form an external validation set.

V loses 4 bases, J loses 3 bases, and the germline ends lie 9 bases apart. From cysteine to phenylalanine, the CDR3 is 13 amino acids long. Only CDR3 DNA remains: 39 bases, in frame from the first base. CDR1 and CDR2 were assigned from the germline V gene as SNHLY and FYNNEI. The paper as a whole reports these results and caveats: The relatively small sample size was acknowledged as something that could potentially limit how far the results can be generalized. Unlike progressors, patients who went on to achieve disease control showed a bifurcated reorganization of the PBMC repertoire at W3, with either increased clonality or increased diversity. Whether the T cell clones behind the repertoire changes were melanoma-specific or instead reflected general immune activation was something the study could not determine.

A word on this clone: Its antigen has not been determined. Base qualities are not provided; no much larger clone lies one nucleotide away.

This sample's time point label indicates: pre-treatment baseline. Blood samples were collected before treatment (T0) and at week 3 (W3), after the first cycle of checkpoint blockade. Except for two patients with rapid clinical progression, response was assessed 12 weeks after the first infusion by RECIST 1.1; disease control meant complete response, partial response or stable disease. Any patient who had received prior systemic cancer treatment, was on concomitant immunosuppressant therapy or had synchronous other active malignancies was excluded. TCR beta was sequenced in both bulk PBMC and plasma cell-free DNA in order to track circulating cells as well as T cell turnover. Lymphoprep and SepMate tubes were used to isolate PBMC from blood, and red cell lysis was then performed. QIAamp DNA Blood Mini kits were used to extract DNA from both PBMC and sorted T cell subsets. For every bulk PBMC sample, a fixed 350 ng of DNA was loaded. TCR beta CDR3 sequences were amplified from genomic DNA with the immunoSEQ TCRb Assay kit following manufacturer instructions. The KAPA Library Quantification Kit for Illumina platforms was used to quantify the pooled libraries by qPCR. Sequencing of the pooled libraries was done on an Illumina NextSeq 500, with clustering at roughly 0.55-1.1 pM. The original methods were these. TCR data were analyzed with immunoSEQ ANALYZER and the R LymphoSeq package. A rearrangement efficiency score was calculated as productive divided by the sum of productive and non-productive CDR3 sequences. Clonality was assessed using the Gini coefficient and diversity using the Renyi index at alpha=1, with pairwise comparisons between timepoints within each patient. Clonal relatedness, based on an edit distance of 3, and repertoire similarity, based on the Bhattacharyya coefficient, were both computed in LymphoSeq. To classify response, a linear discriminant analysis based on week-3 changes in clonality and diversity was built using the R MASS and caret packages. Entries here come from immuneACCESS through TCRdb and include only in-frame sequences with V and J called. Some clones fail to appear in such tables; in the studies checked, an unresolved V gene covers under half of the shortfall, and the cause of the remainder is unknown. V and J calls and clone size come straight from that table; D and trimming were deduced from the DNA. The sample includes 10,000 or so clones, with just under 85% observed a single time. 14% of the sample lies in the top ten.

The chain is encoded by TRBV2 joined to TRBJ1-1; TRBD1 might be the D gene, on 5 matching bases. This specimen consisted of blood, obtained from a patient treated with checkpoint blockade. The sequence came from a human donor with melanoma. The nucleotide sequence is given as TGTGCCAGCAGTGGACAGCTCCACACTGAAGCTTTCTTT. It encodes CASSGQLHTEAFF.